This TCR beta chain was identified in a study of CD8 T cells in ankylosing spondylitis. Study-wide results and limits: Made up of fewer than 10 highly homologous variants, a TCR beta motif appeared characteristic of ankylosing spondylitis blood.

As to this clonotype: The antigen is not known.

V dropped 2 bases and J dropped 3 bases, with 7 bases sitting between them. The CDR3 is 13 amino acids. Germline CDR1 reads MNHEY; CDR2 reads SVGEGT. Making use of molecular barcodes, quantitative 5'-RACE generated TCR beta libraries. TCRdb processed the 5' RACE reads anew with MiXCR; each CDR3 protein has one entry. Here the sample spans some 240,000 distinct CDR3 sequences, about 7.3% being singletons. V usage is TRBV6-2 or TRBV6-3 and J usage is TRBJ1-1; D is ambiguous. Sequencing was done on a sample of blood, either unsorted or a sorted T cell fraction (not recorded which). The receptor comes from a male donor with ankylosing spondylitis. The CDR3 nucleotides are TGTGCCAGCAGTTACCCGGGTCACACTGAAGCTTTCTTT. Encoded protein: CASSYPGHTEAFF.